This section outlines one T cell receptor beta chain sequence together with its context. Its target antigen remains unknown. No quality values exist for individual bases; no much larger clone is one base distant. Collaborating institutions collected whole blood in K2EDTA tubes following their own protocols. For TCRbeta analysis, collaborators shipped samples as frozen whole blood, isolated PBMCs, or DNA extracted from either of those sample types. The CDR3 measures 15 amino acids from cysteine to phenylalanine. Just CDR3 DNA is preserved here, 45 bases in frame from base 1. V loses 7 bases of germline sequence and J loses 1 base, and the interval between the two ends is 16 bases. CDR1 and CDR2, looked up from the germline V gene (reference sequence), are LNHDA and SQIVND. The data are from a study of blood T cell repertoires in COVID-19 (dated by TCRdb to 2020 to 2022). Study-wide context: Samples covering the acute and convalescent phases of COVID-19 were provided by collaborators in the United States, Italy and Spain. The samples were drawn from two sources: the first 160 participants of the ongoing ImmuneRACE study, and fewer than 1,500 subjects contributed by 6 global collaborators. A de-identified subject ID, COVID-19 status, age in years and sex were almost always included in the sample metadata. The dataset comprised deeply sampled blood TCRbeta repertoires from subjects exposed to, actively infected with, or recovered from COVID-19. HLA class I and class II types, where available, came from metadata supplied by the sample provider rather than from assay-based typing. A freely available public database, intended as a resource for researchers studying the immune response to SARS-CoV-2, is where the repertoires were released. The material from the prospective study consisted of cDNA or gDNA derived from T cells, B-cell-depleted T cells, or PBMCs. The study at large found these results: Clinical and demographic metadata were provided uncurated, with the amount varying by source and participant.

TCRbeta CDR3 regions were amplified from genomic DNA by means of the immunoSEQ Assay, a bias-controlled multiplex PCR. Regarding the original processing steps: The number of nucleated cells in each sample was estimated by amplification of reference gene primers within the assay. To quantify the absolute abundance of each unique TCRbeta CDR3 rearrangement, sequence reads were collapsed and filtered. Productive Simpson clonality was computed per sample as the square root of Simpson's diversity index over productive rearrangements. TCRdb obtained this table from immuneACCESS and retained in-frame rearrangements with V and J assigned. These tables miss some clones; where compared with another copy, unresolved V genes account for less than half of the shortfall, and the remainder is unexplained. That table gives V, J and clone size, and the DNA gave D and trimming. A total of 65,000 to 90,000 clones appear in this sample, around 88% of them only once. The leading ten clones occupy more than 7.5% of the sample.

The chain links TRBV19 with TRBJ1-1; the D gene cannot be named for sure. This clonotype was sampled from a man aged 30 to 39 with acute or convalescent COVID-19. The material sequenced was peripheral blood. The nucleotide sequence is given as TGTGCCAGTAACGTCCAGAATAGCCCGAACACTGAAGCTTTCTTT. It encodes CASNVQNSPNTEAFF. Full variable domain (CDR3 extended with the reference TRBV19 and TRBJ1-1 proteins): DGGITQSPKYLFRKEGQNVTLSCEQNLNHDAMYWYRQDPGQGLRLIYYSQIVNDFQKGDIAEGYSVSREKKESFPLTVTSAQKNPTAFYLCASNVQNSPNTEAFFGQGTRLTVV.